These 19 T cell receptor beta chains were all obtained from the same sample, sequenced in a study of TIL therapy for anti-PD-1-resistant metastatic lung cancer. Time point indicated: pre-treatment sample, taken before nivolumab and TIL therapy. The immunoSEQ assay was v3. Repertoires were generated with immunoSEQ multiplex PCR, while TCRdb's copy carries only in-frame clones and drops some. This sample carries more than 9,500 clones, approximately 80% of them seen once, and the ten largest clones take 10%. This material consisted of blood, taken at baseline. The receptors come from a person aged 25 to 85 with non-small cell lung cancer.

Only one count was recorded for this clone. The chain combines TRBV5-8 with TRBJ2-3; possibly TRBD2 for D (5 bases). Trimming shortened V by 0 bases and J by 2 bases, and 10 bases separated the two germline ends. From germline, CDR1 is SGHTS and CDR2 YDEGEE. The CDR3 consists of 15 residues. The CDR3 DNA reads as TGTGCCAGCAGCTTGGGCACGGGGTACACAGATACGCAGTATTTT. Translating gives CASSLGTGYTDTQYF.

This sequence joins TRBV5-6 and TRBJ1-2; 8 bases align to TRBD1. The V segment lost 0 bases and the J segment 4 bases; nucleotides outside the gene matches: 8. This CDR3 has 16 amino acids. CDR1 SGHDT and CDR2 YYEEEE come from the germline V gene. This CDR3 is CASSLESMGQAYGYTF. CDR3 nucleotide sequence: TGTGCCAGCAGCTTGGAAAGCATGGGACAGGCCTATGGCTACACCTTC.

The chain joins TRBV4-1 to TRBJ2-3; 8 bases are a match to TRBD2. Germline assignment: CDR1 MGHRA and CDR2 YSYEKL. The CDR3 loop spans 17 amino acids. After removal of 2 bases from V and 3 bases from J, the junction contained 10 bases not matched to a gene. The CDR3 sequence is CASSQSGRALGTDTQYF. The CDR3 DNA reads as TGCGCCAGCAGCCAATCCGGGAGGGCCCTCGGGACAGATACGCAGTATTTT.

The chain recombines TRBV19 with TRBJ2-4; either TRBD1 or TRBD2 may fit D (5 bases each). The CDR3 is 16 amino acids. CDR1 is LNHDA and CDR2 is SQIVND in the germline V gene (reference sequence). With 6 bases removed from V and 1 base from J, the gap between germline ends came to 16 bases. CDR3: CASRGPSTSAKNIQYF. CDR3 in DNA: TGTGCCAGTAGGGGGCCTAGCACCTCGGCCAAAAACATTCAGTACTTC.

To note about this clone: At one end the junction does not follow the germline gene, possibly because of a read error. This sample includes further DNA sequences coding for the same CDR3. The chain uses TRBV2 and TRBJ2-2; D perhaps matches TRBD2 (5 bases). Germline CDR1 SNHLY, CDR2 FYNNEI. The CDR3 spans 15 residues. CDR3 DNA sequence: TGTGCTAGCATTAAAACCGGGGCGAACACCGGGGAGCTGTTTTTT. Its translation: CASIKTGANTGELFF.

This chain uses TRBV6-1 with TRBJ2-3; possible D gene TRBD2, 6 bases. With 4 bases removed from V and 2 bases from J, the gap between germline ends came to 10 bases. The V gene's germline CDR1 is MNHNS and CDR2 SASEGT. The CDR3 runs to 14 residues. CDR3 loop: CASSGPGDTDTQYF. CDR3 nucleotides: TGTGCCAGCAGTGGACCGGGAGACACAGATACGCAGTATTTT.

This chain uses TRBV10-3 with TRBJ2-5; TRBD1 matches 8 bases. Germline V lookup: CDR1 ENHRY, CDR2 SYGVKD. This CDR3 comprises 14 residues. The trim removed 8 bases at V and 5 bases at J, leaving 10 bases unmatched. CDR3 sequence reads: CAIQGTGFSETQYF. CDR3 DNA sequence: TGTGCCATCCAGGGGACAGGTTTTTCCGAGACCCAGTACTTC.

This rearrangement joins TRBV4-1 to TRBJ2-5; D is possibly TRBD2 (5 bases). Matching the DNA end better, TRBJ2-7 makes the J call doubtful. This CDR3 has 15 amino acids. CDR1 MGHRA and CDR2 YSYEKL come from the germline V gene. In nucleotides, the CDR3 is TGCGCCAGCAGCCAAGAATCTATCGGGGAGTACGAGCAGTACTTC. It is translated as CASSQESIGEYEQYF.

The genes are TRBV6-1 and TRBJ2-7, with TRBD2 matching over 7 bases. The CDR3 is 13 amino acids. With V trimmed by 6 bases and J by 7 bases, 9 bases remained unmatched. From germline, CDR1 is MNHNS and CDR2 SASEGT. The CDR3 loop reads CASSPGRAGEQYF. The CDR3 nucleotides are TGTGCCAGCAGCCCGGGGAGGGCGGGGGAGCAGTACTTC.

J is TRBJ2-1 and V is TRBV27, with D perhaps TRBD2 (6 bases). V was shortened by 6 bases and J by 4 bases, with 13 bases between the two germline ends. The CDR3 contains 14 residues. Germline CDR1 MNHEY, CDR2 SMNVEV (reference sequence). The CDR3: CASSTQGGYNEQFF. The CDR3 DNA sequence: TGTGCCAGCAGCACCCAGGGAGGATACAATGAGCAGTTCTTC.

V gene TRBV27 combines with J gene TRBJ1-5; 8 bases are shared with TRBD1. CDR3 size: 13 residues. V was pared by 3 bases and J by 7 bases, with 2 bases of the junction left unmatched. Looked up from germline, CDR1 is MNHEY and CDR2 is SMNVEV (reference sequence). The CDR3 bases are TGTGCCAGCAGTTTTGGACAGGGCCAGCCCCAGCATTTT. Its protein is CASSFGQGQPQHF.

The rearrangement joins TRBV5-6 to TRBJ2-3; no reliable D call. Trimming pared 2 bases from V and 5 bases from J, leaving 18 bases between. The CDR3 spans 16 residues. From germline, CDR1 is SGHDT and CDR2 YYEEEE. CDR3 residues: CASSFFRRGPEDTQYF. In nucleotides, the CDR3 is TGTGCCAGCAGCTTCTTCAGGAGAGGCCCGGAAGATACGCAGTATTTT.

This sequence joins TRBV7-2 and TRBJ1-3; D is unresolved. The CDR3 is 12 residues long. CDR1 and CDR2 from the germline V gene are SGHTA and FQGNSA. Trimming left V 1 base short and J 6 bases short, with 4 bases between. CDR3 sequence reads: CASSLDINTIYF. The CDR3 bases are TGTGCCAGCAGCTTAGACATAAACACCATATATTTT.

The J gene is TRBJ2-5, the V gene TRBV4-1; the match to TRBD2 covers 10 bases. After removal of 1 base from V and 5 bases from J, the junction contained 10 bases not matched to a gene. Looked up from germline, CDR1 is MGHRA and CDR2 is YSYEKL. The CDR3 contains 17 residues. The CDR3 DNA is TGCGCCAGCAGCCAAGCCTTACCTAGCGGGAGTTTCGAGACCCAGTACTTC. Translating gives CASSQALPSGSFETQYF.

The rearrangement joins TRBV7-2 to TRBJ2-4; D gene ambiguous. V lost 5 bases, J lost 8 bases, and 10 bases lay in between. In germline, CDR1 is SGHTA, CDR2 FQGNSA. This CDR3 is 12 amino acids long. The chain's CDR3 is CASSTNRDIQYF. The CDR3 DNA reads as TGTGCCAGCAGCACGAACCGGGACATTCAGTACTTC.

V gene TRBV18 combines with J gene TRBJ1-3; 8 nucleotides match TRBD1. CDR3 length: 18 residues. The V gene end was trimmed by 1 base and the J gene end by 1 base; junction bases not matched to a gene: 9. CDR1 is KGHSH and CDR2 is LQKENI in the germline V gene. CDR3 DNA sequence: TGTGCCAGCTCACCACTGCTCCCGACAGGGGAATCTGGAAACACCATATATTTT. This codes for CASSPLLPTGESGNTIYF.

The chain recombines TRBV5-6 with TRBJ2-7; 10 bases line up with TRBD1. J was trimmed by 6 bases and V by 4 bases; bases with no gene match: 7. CDR1 is SGHDT and CDR2 is YYEEEE in the germline V gene. This CDR3 comprises 14 residues. The CDR3 sequence: CASSRYGTGVEQYF. For the CDR3, the DNA is TGTGCCAGCAGCAGGTACGGGACAGGGGTCGAGCAGTACTTC.

The rearrangement joins TRBV7-2 to TRBJ2-3; D unclear. Germline V gene data show CDR1 as SGHTA and CDR2 as FQGNSA. The CDR3 has 15 residues. Trimming took off 5 bases at V and 2 bases at J, with 14 bases between the two ends. CDR3 nucleotide sequence: TGTGCCAGCAGCCTAAGGGATTCTTCCACAGATACGCAGTATTTT. As protein: CASSLRDSSTDTQYF.

This clone was counted only a few times. The chain employs TRBV7-6 and TRBJ2-7; tentative D call: TRBD1 (6 bases). Trimming removed 5 bases at V and 7 bases at J, with 15 bases between. The CDR3 consists of 13 residues. Germline assignment: CDR1 SGHVS and CDR2 FNYEAQ. The CDR3 region has the DNA TGTGCCAGCAGCCCGACCCCAGGGGCAGAGCAGTACTTC. Its protein is CASSPTPGAEQYF. Looking up the rest from reference TRBV7-6 and TRBJ2-7 gives the full variable domain: GAGVSQSPRYKVTKRGQDVALRCDPISGHVSLYWYRQALGQGPEFLTYFNYEAQQDKSGLPNDRFSAERPEGSISTLTIQRTEQRDSAMYRCASSPTPGAEQYFGPGTRLTVT.